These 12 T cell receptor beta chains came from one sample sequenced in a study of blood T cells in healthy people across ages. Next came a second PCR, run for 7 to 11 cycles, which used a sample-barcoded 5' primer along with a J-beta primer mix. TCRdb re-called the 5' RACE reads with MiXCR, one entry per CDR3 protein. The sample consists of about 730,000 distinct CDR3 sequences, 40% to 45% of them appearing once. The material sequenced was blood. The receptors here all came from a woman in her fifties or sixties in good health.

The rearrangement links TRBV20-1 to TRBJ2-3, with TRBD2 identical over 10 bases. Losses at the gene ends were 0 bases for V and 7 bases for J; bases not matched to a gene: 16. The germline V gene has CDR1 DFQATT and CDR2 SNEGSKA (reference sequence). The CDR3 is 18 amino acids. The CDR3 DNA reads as TGCAGTGCTAGAGATAAGCGGGGGGGCATTTTAGGTCTTAATACGCAGTATTTT. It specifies CSARDKRGGILGLNTQYF.

The CDR3 region is CASSVFSPGELFF. DNA for the CDR3: TGTGCCAGTAGTGTTTTCAGCCCCGGGGAGCTGTTTTTT. This chain connects TRBV19 to TRBJ2-2; D not certain. The germline gives CDR1 LNHDA, CDR2 SQIVND (reference sequence). This CDR3 contains 13 residues. The V end lost 5 bases, the J end lost 6 bases, and 10 bases lay between the germline ends. The variable domain in full, completed from reference TRBV19 and TRBJ2-2, reads DGGITQSPKYLFRKEGQNVTLSCEQNLNHDAMYWYRQDPGQGLRLIYYSQIVNDFQKGDIAEGYSVSREKKESFPLTVTSAQKNPTAFYLCASSVFSPGELFFGEGSRLTVL.

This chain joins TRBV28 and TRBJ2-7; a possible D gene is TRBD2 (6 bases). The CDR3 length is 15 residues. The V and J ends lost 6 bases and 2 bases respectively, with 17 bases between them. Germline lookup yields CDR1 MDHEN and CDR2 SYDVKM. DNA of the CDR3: TGTGCCAGCAGGAAAGGGAGGCGGGAAACCTACGAGCAGTACTTC. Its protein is CASRKGRRETYEQYF.

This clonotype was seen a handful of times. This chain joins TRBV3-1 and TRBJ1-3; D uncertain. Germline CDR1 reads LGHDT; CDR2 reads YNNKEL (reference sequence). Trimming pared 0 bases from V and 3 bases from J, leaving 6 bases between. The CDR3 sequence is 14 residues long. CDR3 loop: CASSQDSLGNTIYF. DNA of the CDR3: TGTGCCAGCAGCCAAGATAGCCTTGGAAACACCATATATTTT.

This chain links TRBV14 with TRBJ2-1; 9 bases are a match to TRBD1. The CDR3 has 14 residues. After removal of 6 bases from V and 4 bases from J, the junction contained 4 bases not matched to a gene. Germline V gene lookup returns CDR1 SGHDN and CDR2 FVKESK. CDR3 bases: TGTGCCAGCAGTCAGGGACAGGGATACAATGAGCAGTTCTTC. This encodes CASSQGQGYNEQFF. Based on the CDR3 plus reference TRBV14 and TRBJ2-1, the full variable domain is EAGVTQFPSHSVIEKGQTVTLRCDPISGHDNLYWYRRVMGKEIKFLLHFVKESKQDESGMPNNRFLAERTGGTYSTLKVQPAELEDSGVYFCASSQGQGYNEQFFGPGTRLTVL.

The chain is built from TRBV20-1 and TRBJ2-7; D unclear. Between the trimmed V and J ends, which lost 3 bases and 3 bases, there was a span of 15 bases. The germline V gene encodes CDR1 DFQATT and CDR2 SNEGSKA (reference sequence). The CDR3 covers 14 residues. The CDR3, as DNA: TGCAGTGCTAGTTCTTATGAGTCCAACTACGAGCAGTACTTC. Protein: CSASSYESNYEQYF.

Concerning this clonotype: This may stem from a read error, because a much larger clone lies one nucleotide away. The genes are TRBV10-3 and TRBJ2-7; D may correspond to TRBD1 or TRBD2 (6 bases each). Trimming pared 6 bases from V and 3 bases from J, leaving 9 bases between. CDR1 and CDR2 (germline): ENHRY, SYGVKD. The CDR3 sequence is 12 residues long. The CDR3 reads CAIRGGDYEQYF. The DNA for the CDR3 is TGTGCCATCAGGGGGGGCGACTACGAGCAGTACTTC.

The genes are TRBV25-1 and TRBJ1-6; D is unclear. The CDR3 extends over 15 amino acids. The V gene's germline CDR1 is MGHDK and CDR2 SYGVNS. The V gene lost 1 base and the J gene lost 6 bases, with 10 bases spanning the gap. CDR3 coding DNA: TGTGCCAGCAGTGAATCGGGGTGGGGTAATTCACCCCTCCACTTT. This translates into CASSESGWGNSPLHF.

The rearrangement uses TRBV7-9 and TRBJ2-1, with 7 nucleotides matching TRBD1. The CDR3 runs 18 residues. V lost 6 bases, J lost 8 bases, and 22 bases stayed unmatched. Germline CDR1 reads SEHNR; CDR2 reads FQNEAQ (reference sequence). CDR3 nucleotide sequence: TGTGCCAGCAGAAGGACAGGCCAACCCTCTACGGGGATCCATGAGCAGTTCTTC. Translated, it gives CASRRTGQPSTGIHEQFF. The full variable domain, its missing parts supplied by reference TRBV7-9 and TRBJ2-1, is DTGVSQNPRHKITKRGQNVTFRCDPISEHNRLYWYRQTLGQGPEFLTYFQNEAQLEKSRLLSDRFSAERPKGSFSTLEIQRTEQGDSAMYLCASRRTGQPSTGIHEQFFGPGTRLTVL.

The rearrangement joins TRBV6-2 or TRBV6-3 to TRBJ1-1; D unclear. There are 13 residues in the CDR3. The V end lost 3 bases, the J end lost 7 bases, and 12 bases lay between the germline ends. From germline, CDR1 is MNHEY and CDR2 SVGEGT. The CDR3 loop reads CASSYAEGFEAFF. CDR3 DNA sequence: TGTGCCAGCAGTTATGCCGAGGGTTTTGAAGCTTTCTTT.

The CDR3 DNA reads as TGTGCCAGCAGCTTAGTTACTTCTAGCACAGATACGCAGTATTTT. It codes for CASSLVTSSTDTQYF. The chain carries TRBV7-2 and TRBJ2-3; D remains ambiguous. Germline CDR1 SGHTA, CDR2 FQGNSA. This CDR3 is 15 amino acids long. V gave up 1 base and J gave up 0 bases, with 8 bases separating them.

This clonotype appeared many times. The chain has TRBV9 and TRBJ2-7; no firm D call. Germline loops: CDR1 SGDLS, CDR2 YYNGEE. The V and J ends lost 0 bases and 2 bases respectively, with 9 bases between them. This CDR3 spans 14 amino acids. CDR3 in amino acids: CASSVEVGPYEQYF. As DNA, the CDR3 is TGTGCCAGCAGCGTAGAGGTGGGTCCCTACGAGCAGTACTTC.